These 15 T cell receptor beta chains were sequenced from one sample in a study of CD8+ T cells in alopecia areata (dated by TCRdb to the late 2010s). Libraries were constructed by the immunoSEQ multiplex PCR assay. To provide template for TCR sequencing, every sample had RNA extracted and reverse transcribed into cDNA. Sourced from immuneACCESS, this table was stored by TCRdb with only in-frame sequences that have V and J called. A share of the clones is absent; for the studies checked, an unresolved V gene accounts for under half, and the remainder has no known explanation. The sample has approximately 100,000 clones on record, roughly half of them singletons. The ten largest clones capture more than 8% of the sample. Sequencing was performed on CD4+ T cells sorted from blood. All receptors derive from a human donor in good health.

Only a few counts were recorded for this clone. The chain recombines TRBV6-1 with TRBJ2-3; D possibly corresponds to TRBD2 (7 bases). Germline CDR1 MNHNS, CDR2 SASEGT. The CDR3 spans 15 residues. Trimming removed 3 bases at V and 4 bases at J, with 14 bases between. In nucleotides, the CDR3 is TGTGCCAGCAGTGATCGGGGGGCAAGGGCAGATACGCAGTATTTT. The encoded protein is CASSDRGARADTQYF.

The V gene is TRBV18, the J gene TRBJ1-1, with D perhaps TRBD1 (5 bases). The CDR3 totals 15 residues. The V gene's germline CDR1 is KGHSH and CDR2 LQKENI. The germline V and J ends were trimmed by 3 bases and 7 bases, with 18 bases remaining between them. DNA for the CDR3: TGTGCCAGCTCACCTCTTTCGGACCGGGGGGTTGAAGCTTTCTTT. Its protein product is CASSPLSDRGVEAFF.

This clone appeared a few times. In the same sample, other DNA sequences code for this CDR3. The rearrangement links TRBV5-1 to TRBJ2-5; 9 nucleotides match TRBD1. Germline-derived CDR1 and CDR2 are SGHRS and YFSETQ. The CDR3 contains 14 residues. The junction had 6 bases not matched to a gene; V was cut back by 4 bases and J by 5 bases. Written as DNA, the CDR3 is TGCGCCAGCAGCAGCGGACAGGGGAGGGAGACCCAGTACTTC. Its protein is CASSSGQGRETQYF.

This clone appeared a few times. V gene TRBV4-2 combines with J gene TRBJ2-3; D perhaps matches TRBD2 (6 bases). Between the trimmed V and J ends, which lost 5 bases and 0 bases, there was a span of 12 bases. The germline gives CDR1 LGHNA, CDR2 YNFKEQ. The CDR3 totals 15 residues. As DNA, the CDR3 is TGTGCCAGCAGCAAACCTAGCGATAGCACAGATACGCAGTATTTT. Translation gives CASSKPSDSTDTQYF.

Only one count was recorded for this clone. This sequence joins TRBV9 and TRBJ2-7; weak D call: TRBD1 (5 bases). V dropped 2 bases and J dropped 6 bases, with 12 bases sitting between them. This CDR3 is built from 13 residues. Germline CDR1 and CDR2: SGDLS and YYNGEE. CDR3 sequence (DNA): TGTGCCAGCAGCGTTCACAGGTTGGGCGAGCAGTACTTC. Translating gives CASSVHRLGEQYF.

This chain links TRBV10-3 with TRBJ2-5; D unclear. Germline CDR1 reads ENHRY; CDR2 reads SYGVKD. V lost 3 bases to trimming and J lost 4 bases, with 15 bases between them. The CDR3 consists of 15 residues. CDR3 coding DNA: TGTGCCATCAGTGAATCGCGTTCAGTAGGAGAGACCCAGTACTTC. Its protein product is CAISESRSVGETQYF.

This chain joins TRBV2 and TRBJ2-6; D remains unclear. The V end lost 0 bases, the J end lost 2 bases, and 11 bases lay between the germline ends. The CDR3 sequence is 17 residues long. CDR1 is SNHLY and CDR2 is FYNNEI in the germline V gene. CDR3 DNA: TGTGCCAGCAGTGAAGCGTGGGGATCGCCTGGGGCCAACGTCCTGACTTTC. Translated: CASSEAWGSPGANVLTF.

This clone is categorized as medium-sized. The chain is built from TRBV25-1 and TRBJ1-1, with TRBD1 as a possible D gene (5 bases). Germline CDR1 reads MGHDK; CDR2 reads SYGVNS. The CDR3 spans 14 residues. The V gene lost 3 bases and the J gene lost 4 bases, with 12 bases spanning the gap. In DNA, the CDR3 is TGTGCCAGCAGTGACCTCAGGGAGGGCACTGAAGCTTTCTTT. Encoded protein: CASSDLREGTEAFF.

This chain uses TRBV7-3 with TRBJ2-1; D is tentatively TRBD1 or TRBD2 (6 bases each). V lost 6 bases to trimming and J lost 1 base, with 13 bases between them. The CDR3 length is 15 residues. CDR1 is SGHTA, CDR2 FQGTGA, per germline. The CDR3 protein is CASSFGGASYNEQFF. In nucleotides, the CDR3 is TGTGCCAGCAGTTTCGGGGGCGCGTCCTACAATGAGCAGTTCTTC.

V is TRBV5-4 and J is TRBJ2-5; D is unresolved. V dropped 0 bases and J dropped 3 bases, with 12 bases sitting between them. Germline values: CDR1 SGHNT, CDR2 YYREEE (reference sequence). The CDR3 has 15 residues. CDR3 nucleotide sequence: TGTGCCAGCAGCTTGGGTGGCAGTGCGGAAGAGACCCAGTACTTC. Translated, it gives CASSLGGSAEETQYF. The variable domain in full, completed from reference TRBV5-4 and TRBJ2-5, reads ETGVTQSPTHLIKTRGQQVTLRCSSQSGHNTVSWYQQALGQGPQFIFQYYREEENGRGNFPPRFSGLQFPNYSSELNVNALELDDSALYLCASSLGGSAEETQYFGPGTRLLVL.

This clone was picked up a small number of times. The rearrangement joins TRBV29-1 to TRBJ1-5, with D possibly TRBD1 on 5 matching bases. Germline lookup yields CDR1 SQVTM and CDR2 ANQGSEA. Trimming cost V 5 bases and J 1 base, with 9 bases left between them. The CDR3 spans 13 residues. The CDR3 sequence: CSVMAGSNQPQHF. The CDR3, as DNA: TGCAGCGTTATGGCAGGGAGCAATCAGCCCCAGCATTTT. Filled out from reference TRBV29-1 and TRBJ1-5, the complete variable domain reads SAVISQKPSRDICQRGTSLTIQCQVDSQVTMMFWYRQQPGQSLTLIATANQGSEATYESGFVIDKFPISRPNLTFSTLTVSNMSPEDSSIYLCSVMAGSNQPQHFGDGTRLSIL.

V and J are TRBV29-1 and TRBJ1-2; no definite D call. The CDR3 extends over 11 amino acids. The V gene lost 4 bases and the J gene lost 2 bases, with 5 bases spanning the gap. Looked up from germline, CDR1 is SQVTM and CDR2 is ANQGSEA. The CDR3 DNA reads TGCAGCGTTGGTCGAAACTATGGCTACACCTTC. It translates to CSVGRNYGYTF.

This chain's CDR3 is CASSEVDVTGTGNTIYF. The CDR3 DNA follows: TGTGCCAGCAGTGAAGTGGACGTGACAGGGACTGGAAACACCATATATTTT. The chain combines TRBV6-1 with TRBJ1-3; 7 bases line up with TRBD1. The CDR3 is 17 residues long. Germline CDR1 reads MNHNS; CDR2 reads SASEGT. With 1 base clipped from V and 2 bases from J, the junction kept 8 bases outside the gene matches.

There are a few counts of this clone. The rearrangement links TRBV7-2 to TRBJ1-6, with D unresolved. CDR1 is SGHTA, CDR2 FQGNSA, per germline. This CDR3 comprises 15 residues. V was pared by 1 base and J by 6 bases, with 10 bases between. CDR3 protein: CASSLGAGGNSPLHF. The CDR3 coding sequence is TGTGCCAGCAGCTTAGGGGCAGGTGGTAATTCACCCCTCCACTTT.

CDR3 bases: TGCGCCAGCAGCCAACCGACAGCCTCCTACGAGCAGTACTTC. This encodes CASSQPTASYEQYF. The chain employs TRBV4-1 and TRBJ2-7, with a weak D call TRBD1 (5 bases). Looked up from germline, CDR1 is MGHRA and CDR2 is YSYEKL. The CDR3 contains 14 residues. The V gene lost 2 bases and the J gene lost 0 bases, with 8 bases spanning the gap.